One T cell receptor beta chain is described in this entry. This specimen belongs to a study of PD-1 and CTLA-4 blockade in melanoma. Repertoires were generated with immunoSEQ multiplex PCR, while TCRdb's copy carries only in-frame clones and drops some. Seen here are almost 30,000 clones, 85% to 90% observed once, and the top ten hold around 8.5%. The germline V gene encodes CDR1 KGHDR and CDR2 SFDVKD. With 2 bases clipped from V and 4 bases from J, the junction kept 13 bases outside the gene matches. The CDR3 covers 19 residues. The sequence came from a human donor with melanoma. Sequences were derived from CD8+ T cells from peripheral blood, sampled before anti-PD-1 treatment. The chain has TRBV24-1 and TRBJ1-4, with 9 bases aligning to TRBD1. The CDR3 region is CATSDYDGTGSSDNEKLFF. The DNA of the CDR3 is TGTGCCACCAGTGATTACGACGGGACAGGGTCATCAGATAATGAAAAACTGTTTTTT.